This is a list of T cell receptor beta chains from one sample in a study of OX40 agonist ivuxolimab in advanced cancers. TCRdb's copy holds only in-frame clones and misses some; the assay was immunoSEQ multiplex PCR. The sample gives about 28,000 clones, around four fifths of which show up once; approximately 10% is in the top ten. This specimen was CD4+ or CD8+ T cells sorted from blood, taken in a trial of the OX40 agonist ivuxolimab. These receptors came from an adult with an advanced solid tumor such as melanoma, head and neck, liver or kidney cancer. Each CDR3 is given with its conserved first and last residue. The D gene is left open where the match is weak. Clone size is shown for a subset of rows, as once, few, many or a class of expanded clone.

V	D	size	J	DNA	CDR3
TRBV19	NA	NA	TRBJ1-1	TGTGCCAGTCAAGGGATGGGGAACACTGAAGCTTTCTTT	CASQGMGNTEAFF
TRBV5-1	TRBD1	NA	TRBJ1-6	TGCGCCAGCAGCCACTCGACAGGGACTACGGTATTAGCTAATTCACCCCTCCACTTT	CASSHSTGTTVLANSPLHF
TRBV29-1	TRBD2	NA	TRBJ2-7	TGCAGCGGGGGGGGGCTAGCGGGGGCCCGCTACGAGCAGTACTTC	CSGGGLAGARYEQYF
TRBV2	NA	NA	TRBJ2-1	TGTGCCAGCACCGGAGACAGGTCACTATTCGATGAGCAGTTCTTC	CASTGDRSLFDEQFF
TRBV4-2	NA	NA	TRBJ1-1	TGTGCCAGCAGCCAAGCGTCGGCCCCTTCCCTTAACACTGAAGCTTTCTTT	CASSQASAPSLNTEAFF
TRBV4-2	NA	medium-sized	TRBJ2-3	TGTGCCAGCAGCCAAGGAAGCGAGCACACAGATACGCAGTATTTT	CASSQGSEHTDTQYF
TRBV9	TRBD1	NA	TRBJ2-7	TGTGCCAGCAGCGGTCCCGGGACAGGGTCCTACGAGCAGTACTTC	CASSGPGTGSYEQYF
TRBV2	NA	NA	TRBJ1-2	TGTGCCAGCAGACGGGACGGCAACTATGGCTACACCTTC	CASRRDGNYGYTF
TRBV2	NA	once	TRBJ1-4	TGTGCCAGCAGTAGGGACACAACTAATGAAAAACTGTTTTTT	CASSRDTTNEKLFF
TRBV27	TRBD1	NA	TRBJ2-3	TGTGCCAGCAGTTGGACAGGCTTGATCACAGATACGCAGTATTTT	CASSWTGLITDTQYF
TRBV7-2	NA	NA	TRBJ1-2	TGTGCCAGCAGCTCTAATAGGGGCTACACCTTC	CASSSNRGYTF
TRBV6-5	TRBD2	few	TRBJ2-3	TGTGCCAGCAGCCCTTGGACTAGCGGCGGGGATACGCAGTATTTT	CASSPWTSGGDTQYF
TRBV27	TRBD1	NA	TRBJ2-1	TGTGCCAGCAGTTTAATACAGGGGGCCGGTGAGCAGTTCTTC	CASSLIQGAGEQFF
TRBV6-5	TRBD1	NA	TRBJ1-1	TGTGCCAGCAGCTACAGGGGAGTGAACACTGAAGCTTTCTTT	CASSYRGVNTEAFF
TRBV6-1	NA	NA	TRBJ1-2	TGTGCCAGCAGCAGTGTATCCAAGTCAGGGTATGGCTACACCTTC	CASSSVSKSGYGYTF
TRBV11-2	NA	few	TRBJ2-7	TGTGCCAGCAGCTTAGCGGGGAGCACTTTATACGAGCAGTACTTC	CASSLAGSTLYEQYF
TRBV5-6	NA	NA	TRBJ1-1	TGTGCCAGCAGCTTGCGAGGGAACACTGAAGCTTTCTTT	CASSLRGNTEAFF
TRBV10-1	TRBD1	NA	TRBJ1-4	TGCGCCAGCACAGGGGGGTCGCCTAATGAAAAACTGTTTTTT	CASTGGSPNEKLFF